This T cell receptor beta chain originates from a study of glioma-infiltrating T cells. This clonotype has ten or more counts. Trimming took 8 bases from V and 3 from J; bases not matched to a gene: 8. This CDR3 has 15 amino acids. CDR1 is KGHDR and CDR2 is SFDVKD in the germline V gene. Using RNA template, CDR3s of TCR alpha and beta were amplified with iRepertoire arm-PCR. Each CDR3 protein gets one entry after TCRdb re-called the multiplex PCR reads with MiXCR. The sample lists under 150,000 distinct CDR3 sequences, approximately 24% occurring once. This receptor was obtained from a human donor with low-grade glioma or glioblastoma, undergoing nonglioma brain surgery, or in good health (not recorded which). The chain combines TRBV24-1 with TRBJ1-5, with 8 bases that match TRBD1. The sequencing sample was made of glioma tissue, nonneoplastic brain tissue, or PBMCs (not recorded which). The DNA for the CDR3 is TGTGCCACCAATGCCGGGACAGGAGACAATCAGCCCCAGCATTTT. Protein: CATNAGTGDNQPQHF.